These 26 T cell receptor beta chains originate from one sample sequenced in a study of blood T cell repertoires in COVID-19 (dated by TCRdb to 2018 to 2020). Library prep was done by the immunoSEQ multiplex PCR assay. This immuneACCESS table, as held by TCRdb, lists in-frame sequences with V and J called but not all clones. Of the missing ones, under half trace to an unresolved V gene in checked studies; the others have no known cause. The table for this sample lists around 140,000 clones; 84% of them were counted only once. The ten largest clones add up to about 8.9% of the sample. The specimen sequenced was peripheral blood. Receptors originate from a young man with COVID-19, enrolled during active disease.

The chain carries TRBV7-3 and TRBJ2-1; TRBD2 might be the D (5 bases). The CDR3 extends over 13 amino acids. In germline, CDR1 is SGHTA, CDR2 FQGTGA. V was cut by 4 bases and J by 9 bases, with 13 bases left in between. In nucleotides, the CDR3 is TGTGCCAGCAGCTCGGATCCGGCGGGTGAGCAGTTCTTC. It is translated as CASSSDPAGEQFF.

The V call is TRBV7-8, the J call TRBJ1-4; perhaps TRBD1 as D (6 bases). The V end lost 1 base, the J end lost 7 bases, and 7 bases lay between the germline ends. The CDR3 extends over 13 amino acids. Germline V gives CDR1 SGHVS, CDR2 FQNEAQ. Here the CDR3 DNA reads TGTGCCAGCAGCTTAGGAGGGGGTGAAAAACTGTTTTTT. Its translation is CASSLGGGEKLFF.

The chain combines TRBV9 with TRBJ2-1, with D tentatively TRBD2 (6 bases). There are 16 residues in the CDR3. Germline V gene lookup returns CDR1 SGDLS and CDR2 YYNGEE. Trimming pared 0 bases from V and 8 bases from J, leaving 18 bases between. The CDR3: CASSVGGRGMLDEQFF. DNA for the CDR3: TGTGCCAGCAGCGTAGGAGGACGGGGGATGCTGGATGAGCAGTTCTTC.

V gene TRBV5-4 combines with J gene TRBJ2-5, with no clear D. Germline-derived CDR1 and CDR2 are SGHNT and YYREEE (reference sequence). The CDR3 sequence is 14 residues long. Trimming shortened V by 0 bases and J by 3 bases, and 9 bases separated the two germline ends. The CDR3 region is CASSLGGLEETQYF. Here the CDR3 DNA reads TGTGCCAGCAGCTTGGGTGGGCTGGAAGAGACCCAGTACTTC.

The chain is built from TRBV5-4 and TRBJ1-2; no definite D call. Germline values: CDR1 SGHNT, CDR2 YYREEE (reference sequence). The CDR3 contains 14 residues. V was trimmed by 0 bases and J by 2 bases, leaving 8 bases between them. The CDR3 loop is CASSLAGGNYGYTF. CDR3 bases: TGTGCCAGCAGCTTGGCCGGAGGGAACTATGGCTACACCTTC.

This clone was detected only once. The V call is TRBV7-8, the J call TRBJ2-1; 7 positions match TRBD1. This CDR3 contains 13 residues. V gave up 5 bases and J gave up 7 bases; unmatched junction bases: 5. CDR1 and CDR2 (germline): SGHVS, FQNEAQ. CDR3 coding DNA: TGTGCCAGCAGCCAGACAGGGCGGAATGAGCAGTTCTTC. This translates into CASSQTGRNEQFF.

The J gene is TRBJ2-6, the V gene TRBV28, with no clear D. The ends were cut back, 5 bases at V and 2 bases at J, with 16 bases in the middle. This CDR3 has 17 amino acids. Germline CDR1 reads MDHEN; CDR2 reads SYDVKM. Written as DNA, the CDR3 is TGTGCCAGCAGTACCCAGGTATCCCCAGCTGGGGCCAACGTCCTGACTTTC. It translates to CASSTQVSPAGANVLTF.

The V gene is TRBV11-2, the J gene TRBJ2-5, with 15 positions matching TRBD2. V was pared by 5 bases and J by 3 bases, with 4 bases of the junction left unmatched. This CDR3 region has 16 residues. Germline V lookup: CDR1 SGHAT, CDR2 FQNNGV. The CDR3 protein is CASSHGLAGGKETQYF. Written as DNA, the CDR3 is TGTGCCAGCAGCCATGGACTAGCGGGAGGGAAAGAGACCCAGTACTTC.

V and J are TRBV6-5 and TRBJ1-1; D uncertain. The CDR3 is made up of 12 amino acids. V was shortened by 6 bases and J by 6 bases, with 11 bases between the two germline ends. Germline loops: CDR1 MNHEY, CDR2 SVGAGI. The CDR3 is CASREGLPEAFF. For the CDR3, the DNA is TGTGCCAGCAGAGAGGGTCTGCCTGAAGCTTTCTTT.

The chain is built from TRBV9 and TRBJ2-1, with 8 positions matching TRBD2. CDR1 and CDR2 from the germline V gene are SGDLS and YYNGEE. The CDR3 is 15 residues long. The junction had 6 bases not matched to a gene; V was cut back by 2 bases and J by 5 bases. The DNA of the CDR3 is TGTGCCAGCAGCGTTAGCGGGGCACAACACAATGAGCAGTTCTTC. Encoded protein: CASSVSGAQHNEQFF. The full variable domain, its missing parts supplied by reference TRBV9 and TRBJ2-1, is DSGVTQTPKHLITATGQRVTLRCSPRSGDLSVYWYQQSLDQGLQFLIQYYNGEERAKGNILERFSAQQFPDLHSELNLSSLELGDSALYFCASSVSGAQHNEQFFGPGTRLTVL.

This clone came up a few times. The chain uses TRBV3-1 (or the pseudogene TRBV3-2) and TRBJ2-7; D perhaps matches TRBD2 (5 bases). Deletions cut 0 bases from V and 3 bases from J, with 15 bases between. Germline loops: CDR1 LGHDT, CDR2 YNNKEL (reference sequence). The CDR3 totals 16 residues. CDR3 in amino acids: CASSQEGSRADYEQYF. The CDR3 region has the DNA TGTGCCAGCAGCCAAGAAGGGAGCCGAGCCGACTACGAGCAGTACTTC.

V is TRBV19 and J is TRBJ1-1, with a possible D match to TRBD1 (5 bases). Trimming removed 7 bases at V and 1 base at J, with 13 bases between. The CDR3 sequence is 14 residues long. Germline V CDR1 and CDR2: LNHDA, SQIVND (reference sequence). In DNA, the CDR3 is TGTGCCAGTATCGGGACTGAGACGAACACTGAAGCTTTCTTT. Translated: CASIGTETNTEAFF.

This clone was counted a few times. CDR3 loop: CASSQNFNTGELFF. DNA for the CDR3: TGTGCCAGCAGCCAAAACTTTAACACCGGGGAGCTGTTTTTT. This chain connects TRBV3-1 (or the pseudogene TRBV3-2) to TRBJ2-2, with D unclear. Between the trimmed V and J ends, which lost 2 bases and 2 bases, there was a span of 6 bases. The germline V gene encodes CDR1 LGHDT and CDR2 YNNKEL (reference sequence). The CDR3 extends over 14 amino acids.

A few counts support this clone. The J gene is TRBJ1-6, the V gene TRBV7-6, with a possible D match to TRBD1 (6 bases). Germline CDR1 reads SGHVS; CDR2 reads FNYEAQ. This CDR3 has 14 amino acids. V lost 3 bases and J lost 5, with 8 bases in between. This chain's CDR3 is CASSFRGDNSPLHF. CDR3 nucleotides: TGTGCCAGCAGCTTCAGGGGCGATAATTCACCCCTCCACTTT. Full variable domain (outside the CDR3, taken from reference TRBV7-6 and TRBJ1-6): GAGVSQSPRYKVTKRGQDVALRCDPISGHVSLYWYRQALGQGPEFLTYFNYEAQQDKSGLPNDRFSAERPEGSISTLTIQRTEQRDSAMYRCASSFRGDNSPLHFGNGTRLTVT.

The chain is built from TRBV6-5 and TRBJ2-3, with D maybe TRBD2 (6 bases). CDR3 size: 15 residues. Per germline, CDR1 MNHEY and CDR2 SVGAGI. The V end lost 7 bases, the J end lost 3 bases, and 17 bases lay between the germline ends. CDR3: CASTRIGGGTDTQYF. The CDR3 DNA follows: TGTGCCAGCACCAGAATCGGGGGTGGGACAGATACGCAGTATTTT.

DNA of the CDR3: TGTGCCAGCAGCTTGGAGCTAGCGGGAGGGTACGATTACAATGAGCAGTTCTTC. Its translation is CASSLELAGGYDYNEQFF. This chain joins TRBV5-6 and TRBJ2-1; 12 bases agree with TRBD2. The V gene end was trimmed by 0 bases and the J gene end by 4 bases; junction bases not matched to a gene: 8. This CDR3 has 18 amino acids. From germline, CDR1 is SGHDT and CDR2 YYEEEE.

Many counts were recorded for this clone. CDR3 in DNA: TGCGCCAGCAGCCAGCCGGGACAGGGGTGCCATGAGCAGTTCTTC. This encodes CASSQPGQGCHEQFF. The gene calls are TRBV4-1 and TRBJ2-1, with 10 bases matching TRBD1. The CDR3 is made up of 15 amino acids. V trimming: 3 bases; J trimming: 8 bases; junction bases outside the gene matches: 7. Germline CDR1 and CDR2: MGHRA and YSYEKL.

This clone has a handful of counts. The chain uses TRBV27 and TRBJ2-3, with 8 bases that match TRBD2. CDR1 is MNHEY, CDR2 SMNVEV, per germline (reference sequence). Trimming cost V 8 bases and J 0 bases; bases outside gene matches: 7. The CDR3 consists of 15 residues. The CDR3 region has the DNA TGTGCCAGCCGTCTAGCGGGTGACAGCACAGATACGCAGTATTTT. It specifies CASRLAGDSTDTQYF.

V is TRBV3-1 (or the pseudogene TRBV3-2) and J is TRBJ2-2, with 9 bases identical to TRBD2. The CDR3 loop spans 16 amino acids. Germline CDR1 LGHDT, CDR2 YNNKEL (reference sequence). The ends lost 1 base at V and 4 bases at J; junction bases unmatched: 4. The CDR3 loop is CASSQGLADRTGELFF. CDR3 DNA: TGTGCCAGCAGCCAAGGACTAGCGGACCGCACCGGGGAGCTGTTTTTT.

V and J are TRBV2 and TRBJ1-1, with a weak D call TRBD1 (5 bases). The CDR3 length is 13 residues. Trimming shortened V by 7 bases and J by 2 bases, and 11 bases separated the two germline ends. Germline assignment: CDR1 SNHLY and CDR2 FYNNEI. In DNA, the CDR3 is TGTGCCAGCACCACAGGACCAAACACTGAAGCTTTCTTT. Protein: CASTTGPNTEAFF.

CDR3 region: CASRTGTSGNVETQYF. DNA for the CDR3: TGTGCCAGCAGAACCGGGACTAGCGGGAACGTGGAGACCCAGTACTTC. V and J are TRBV5-4 and TRBJ2-5; TRBD2 matches 13 bases. V was clipped by 5 bases and J by 5 bases; unmatched bases: 9. CDR3 length: 16 residues. Per the germline V gene, CDR1 is SGHNT and CDR2 is YYREEE (reference sequence).

The CDR3 DNA sequence: TGTGCCAGCAGCGTAGCTACGTCGAGCGAGGCCTTCTTC. Protein: CASSVATSSEAFF. The chain carries TRBV9 and TRBJ2-1; unclear D gene. The germline gives CDR1 SGDLS, CDR2 YYNGEE. V dropped 0 bases and J dropped 16 bases, with 17 bases sitting between them. The CDR3 has 13 residues.

The J gene is TRBJ1-4, the V gene TRBV10-3; 12 bases align to TRBD1. The CDR3 extends over 18 amino acids. The J segment lost 3 bases and the V segment lost 3 bases, leaving 8 bases of the junction unmatched. Germline assignment: CDR1 ENHRY and CDR2 SYGVKD. The chain's CDR3 is CAISDMGQGAFSNEKLFF. Here the CDR3 DNA reads TGTGCCATCAGTGATATGGGACAGGGGGCGTTCTCTAATGAAAAACTGTTTTTT.

This clone was seen a handful of times. The chain uses TRBV24-1 and TRBJ1-1; 7 bases are shared with TRBD1. V lost 7 bases and J lost 7; bases outside the gene matches: 11. The CDR3 runs 14 residues. CDR1 is KGHDR, CDR2 SFDVKD, per germline. As DNA, the CDR3 is TGTGCCACCAGCCGACAGGGAGATTCTAGTGAAGCTTTCTTT. This translates into CATSRQGDSSEAFF.

The V gene is TRBV5-1, the J gene TRBJ2-1, with a tentative D call TRBD2 (6 bases). CDR3 size: 15 residues. Germline values: CDR1 SGHRS, CDR2 YFSETQ. The V and J ends lost 5 bases and 2 bases respectively, with 14 bases between them. The CDR3 bases are TGCGCCAGCAGTCTTGCGGAGGGACCCTACAATGAGCAGTTCTTC. It encodes CASSLAEGPYNEQFF. The full variable domain, in which reference TRBV5-1 and TRBJ2-1 provide the parts outside the CDR3, is KAGVTQTPRYLIKTRGQQVTLSCSPISGHRSVSWYQQTPGQGLQFLFEYFSETQRNKGNFPGRFSGRQFSNSRSEMNVSTLELGDSALYLCASSLAEGPYNEQFFGPGTRLTVL.

The chain joins TRBV12-3 or TRBV12-4 to TRBJ1-1; no clear D. This CDR3 is 13 amino acids long. Trimming shortened V by 5 bases and J by 0 bases, and 7 bases separated the two germline ends. The CDR3: CASSPQMNTEAFF. The CDR3 nucleotides read TGTGCCAGCAGTCCCCAGATGAACACTGAAGCTTTCTTT.